This TCR beta chain is from a study of cytomegalovirus exposure and HLA in healthy donors. Background on the study: Of approximately 400 genotyped donors, about 81% clustered with self-reported Caucasian donors. Study-level points and caveats: Highest at DRB1 and lowest at HLA-C, TCR association rates differed among HLA loci in a later analysis. It is likely that the observed cluster of highly shared sequence variants was a sequencing artifact.

Worth noting for this clone: Antigen: not known.

CDR3 length: 16 residues. Trimming shortened V by 0 bases and J by 5 bases, and 17 bases separated the two germline ends. Per the germline V gene, CDR1 is SGHTS and CDR2 is YDEGEE. A multiplex PCR was run with 60 Vbeta primers and 13 Jbeta primers. TCRdb's copy holds only in-frame clones and misses some; the assay was immunoSEQ multiplex PCR. Here the sample spans 100,000 to 120,000 clones, around 77% being singletons. This TCR was recovered from a woman aged 30 to 39 in good health and CMV-seropositive. The V call is TRBV5-8, the J call TRBJ1-1; possibly TRBD1 for D (6 bases). Source material: PBMCs. CDR3 nucleotides: TGTGCCAGCAGCTTGGGTCTAGGGGGGGTACGGACTGAAGCTTTCTTT. It is translated as CASSLGLGGVRTEAFF.